This entry lists 26 T cell receptor beta chains sequenced from one sample in a study of OX40 agonist ivuxolimab in advanced cancers. Some clones are missing from TCRdb's copy, which holds only in-frame ones; the method was immunoSEQ multiplex PCR. The sample has about 79,000 clones, 85% to 90% seen once. The sequencing here drew on CD4+ or CD8+ T cells sorted from blood, taken in a trial of the OX40 agonist ivuxolimab. These receptors originate from an adult with an advanced solid tumor such as melanoma, head and neck, liver or kidney cancer.

The V call is TRBV2, the J call TRBJ2-2, with TRBD2 matching 8 bases. J was trimmed by 0 bases and V by 8 bases; bases with no gene match: 2. Germline CDR1 is SNHLY and CDR2 is FYNNEI. The CDR3 totals 14 residues. The CDR3, as DNA: TGTGCCAGCTTAGCGGGACCGAACACCGGGGAGCTGTTTTTT. Protein sequence: CASLAGPNTGELFF.

This chain connects TRBV9 to TRBJ2-7; TRBD2 might be the D (5 bases). The CDR3 contains 14 residues. V was trimmed by 0 bases and J by 6 bases, leaving 13 bases between them. CDR1 SGDLS and CDR2 YYNGEE come from the germline V gene. CDR3 region: CASSVASASFEQYF. The CDR3 nucleotides are TGTGCCAGCAGCGTAGCTTCGGCTAGCTTCGAGCAGTACTTC.

The J gene is TRBJ2-2, the V gene TRBV28; 7 nucleotides line up with TRBD2. The CDR3 loop spans 15 amino acids. V trimming: 3 bases; J trimming: 7 bases; junction bases outside the gene matches: 8. CDR1 and CDR2 (germline): MDHEN, SYDVKM. CDR3: CASSFRGRGFGELFF. The CDR3 DNA is TGTGCCAGCAGTTTTCGAGGGAGGGGATTCGGGGAGCTGTTTTTT.

The chain joins TRBV9 to TRBJ2-2, with D hard to call. Trimming shortened V by 0 bases and J by 7 bases, and 4 bases separated the two germline ends. Looked up from germline, CDR1 is SGDLS and CDR2 is YYNGEE. The CDR3 is 12 amino acids. The CDR3 here is CASSVEGGELFF. In DNA form, the CDR3 reads TGTGCCAGCAGCGTAGAAGGCGGGGAGCTGTTTTTT.

This chain links TRBV11-3 with TRBJ2-2; D is undetermined. The germline V and J ends were trimmed by 2 bases and 1 base, with 14 bases remaining between them. Germline values: CDR1 SGHNT, CDR2 YENEEA. This CDR3 has 17 amino acids. The CDR3 region is CASSLTRGRMNTGELFF. The CDR3 DNA sequence: TGTGCCAGCAGCTTAACGCGTGGGCGGATGAACACCGGGGAGCTGTTTTTT. The full variable domain, completed using reference TRBV11-3 and TRBJ2-2, is EAGVVQSPRYKIIEKKQPVAFWCNPISGHNTLYWYLQNLGQGPELLIRYENEEAVDDSQLPKDRFSAERLKGVDSTLKIQPAELGDSAVYLCASSLTRGRMNTGELFFGEGSRLTVL.

This clone was detected only once. This chain links TRBV13 with TRBJ2-7; possible D gene TRBD1, 6 bases. The germline gives CDR1 PRHDT, CDR2 FYEKMQ (reference sequence). This CDR3 contains 15 residues. Trimming pared 2 bases from V and 0 bases from J, leaving 11 bases between. Here the CDR3 DNA reads TGTGCCAGCAGCTTATCCCAGGGGAGCTCCTACGAGCAGTACTTC. This translates into CASSLSQGSSYEQYF.

This chain joins TRBV11-3 and TRBJ2-1; 7 bases align to TRBD2. Germline V gene lookup returns CDR1 SGHNT and CDR2 YENEEA. The junction had 12 bases not matched to a gene; V was cut back by 5 bases and J by 5 bases. The CDR3 is made up of 16 amino acids. The CDR3 protein is CASSRLWAGENNEQFF. The CDR3 region has the DNA TGTGCCAGCAGCCGGTTATGGGCGGGAGAGAACAATGAGCAGTTCTTC.

V gene TRBV4-1 combines with J gene TRBJ2-3; D unclear. CDR1 and CDR2 (germline): MGHRA, YSYEKL. Between the trimmed V and J ends, which lost 4 bases and 2 bases, there was a span of 13 bases. The CDR3 sequence is 15 residues long. The CDR3: CASSRGPTDTDTQYF. In DNA form, the CDR3 reads TGCGCCAGCAGCCGAGGCCCCACAGACACAGATACGCAGTATTTT.

A single count supports this clone. The chain recombines TRBV6-8 with TRBJ2-7; D is undetermined. Germline loops: CDR1 MNHGY, CDR2 SAAAGT. V dropped 9 bases and J dropped 3 bases, with 27 bases sitting between them. The CDR3 has 17 amino acids. This CDR3 reads CARPTRMTTSSIYEQYF. CDR3 DNA sequence: TGTGCCAGACCTACCCGGATGACAACTTCCTCAATCTACGAGCAGTACTTC.

The chain is built from TRBV30 and TRBJ1-3, with 7 bases lining up with TRBD1. Looked up from germline, CDR1 is GTSNPN and CDR2 is SVGIG (reference sequence). This CDR3 is built from 13 residues. V lost 7 bases to trimming and J lost 0 bases; unmatched junction nucleotides: 3. CDR3 amino acids: CALEGASGNTIYF. DNA of the CDR3: TGTGCCTTAGAGGGGGCCTCTGGAAACACCATATATTTT.

CDR3 coding DNA: TGTGCCAGCAGGTCCGGGACAGATACGCAGTATTTT. This gives the protein CASRSGTDTQYF. The chain uses TRBV2 and TRBJ2-3; D uncertain. Germline assignment: CDR1 SNHLY and CDR2 FYNNEI. There are 12 residues in the CDR3. V lost 6 bases and J 3 bases, leaving 7 bases between the germline ends.

The chain carries TRBV9 and TRBJ2-5; TRBD1 agrees at 8 bases. The germline CDR1 and CDR2 sequences are SGDLS and YYNGEE. The V and J ends lost 4 bases and 4 bases, in that order; junction bases with no gene match: 6. The CDR3 length is 14 residues. CDR3 region: CASSHQTGAETQYF. The DNA of the CDR3 is TGTGCCAGCAGCCATCAGACAGGGGCAGAGACCCAGTACTTC.

The chain combines TRBV6-5 with TRBJ1-1; no reliable D call. V dropped 6 bases and J dropped 3 bases, with 17 bases sitting between them. This CDR3 spans 15 amino acids. Germline loops: CDR1 MNHEY, CDR2 SVGAGI. Written as DNA, the CDR3 is TGTGCCAGCAGATCCCCGGGCCTAGGGCACACTGAAGCTTTCTTT. Translating it yields CASRSPGLGHTEAFF.

The chain employs TRBV7-9 and TRBJ2-1, with 8 bases that match TRBD1. The CDR3 runs to 15 residues. J lost 8 bases, V lost 2 bases, and 8 bases had no gene match. Germline V lookup: CDR1 SEHNR, CDR2 FQNEAQ (reference sequence). The CDR3 protein is CASSLIARGRHEQFF. The CDR3 DNA is TGTGCCAGCAGCTTAATCGCCAGGGGGCGGCATGAGCAGTTCTTC.

The chain has TRBV6-5 and TRBJ1-3; a possible D gene is TRBD1 (6 bases). Looked up from germline, CDR1 is MNHEY and CDR2 is SVGAGI. Trimming shortened V by 0 bases and J by 2 bases, and 8 bases separated the two germline ends. This CDR3 has 15 amino acids. CDR3 in amino acids: CASSYSTGPGNTIYF. The CDR3 DNA reads TGTGCCAGCAGTTACTCGACAGGACCTGGAAACACCATATATTTT.

The chain has TRBV6-5 and TRBJ2-7; no reliable D call. V was trimmed by 2 bases and J by 3 bases, leaving 11 bases between them. Germline loops: CDR1 MNHEY, CDR2 SVGAGI. The CDR3 totals 14 residues. CDR3 loop: CASSYKDGIYEQYF. In DNA, the CDR3 is TGTGCCAGCAGTTACAAGGACGGCATCTACGAGCAGTACTTC.

The J gene is TRBJ2-5, the V gene TRBV27; 7 nucleotides agree with TRBD1. The DNA end is more similar to TRBJ2-7, so the J call may be wrong. Germline V gene data show CDR1 as MNHEY and CDR2 as SMNVEV (reference sequence). The CDR3 covers 14 residues. CDR3 sequence: CASSLGRGFDEQYF. Here the CDR3 DNA reads TGTGCCAGCAGTTTAGGCAGGGGGTTCGACGAGCAGTACTTC.

The chain recombines TRBV7-8 with TRBJ2-2; TRBD2 aligns across 13 bases. Unmatched junction bases numbered 4, after V lost 5 bases and J lost 4 bases. The CDR3 has 16 amino acids. Per germline, CDR1 SGHVS and CDR2 FQNEAQ. The CDR3 DNA is TGTGCCAGCAGCCCAGGGACTAGCGGGGTCACCGGGGAGCTGTTTTTT. This translates into CASSPGTSGVTGELFF.

The V call is TRBV7-8, the J call TRBJ1-2, with D possibly TRBD1 on 6 matching bases. Germline-derived CDR1 and CDR2 are SGHVS and FQNEAQ. Trimming cost V 5 bases and J 8 bases, with 21 bases left between them. There are 15 residues in the CDR3. Here the CDR3 reads CASSPTAWGRKGYTF. The CDR3 DNA is TGTGCCAGCAGCCCAACCGCCTGGGGGCGTAAAGGCTACACCTTC.

The CDR3 DNA is TGTGCCGCGAGGACGGGGATGAACACTGAAGCTTTCTTT. Amino acid sequence: CAARTGMNTEAFF. This rearrangement joins TRBV6-5 to TRBJ1-1; no reliable D call. The V end was cut by 11 bases, the J end by 0 bases, with 13 bases between. CDR1 MNHEY and CDR2 SVGAGI come from the germline V gene. The CDR3 contains 13 residues.

The chain joins TRBV7-2 to TRBJ2-7, with 8 nucleotides matching TRBD2. The CDR3 consists of 14 residues. The V and J ends lost 1 base and 4 bases, in that order; junction bases with no gene match: 3. CDR1 and CDR2 from the germline V gene are SGHTA and FQGNSA. The chain's CDR3 is CASSLGLASYEQYF. In nucleotides, the CDR3 is TGTGCCAGCAGCTTAGGACTAGCGAGTTACGAGCAGTACTTC. Using reference TRBV7-2 and TRBJ2-7 for the parts outside the CDR3, the full variable domain is GAGVSQSPSNKVTEKGKDVELRCDPISGHTALYWYRQSLGQGLEFLIYFQGNSAPDKSGLPSDRFSAERTGGSVSTLTIQRTQQEDSAVYLCASSLGLASYEQYFGPGTRLTVT.

The chain is built from TRBV29-1 and TRBJ2-7; TRBD1 aligns across 8 bases. Trimming cost V 3 bases and J 3 bases; bases outside gene matches: 7. The CDR3 is made up of 14 amino acids. CDR1 and CDR2 from the germline V gene are SQVTM and ANQGSEA. The CDR3 region is CSVEGGTGDYEQYF. The CDR3 DNA is TGCAGCGTTGAGGGTGGGACAGGCGACTACGAGCAGTACTTC.

The chain carries TRBV28 and TRBJ2-3; D gene unclear. Trimming cost V 6 bases and J 5 bases, with 15 bases left between them. The CDR3 has 14 residues. Germline CDR1 MDHEN, CDR2 SYDVKM. The CDR3 nucleotides read TGTGCCAGCAGCTACATGACGGACGTAGATACGCAGTATTTT. Translating gives CASSYMTDVDTQYF.

The chain employs TRBV27 and TRBJ2-7, with 8 bases aligning to TRBD1. This CDR3 comprises 15 residues. V shed 0 bases and J 1 base; nucleotides not matched to a gene: 2. Germline values: CDR1 MNHEY, CDR2 SMNVEV (reference sequence). The CDR3 spells CASSLSDRGSYEQYF. CDR3 sequence (DNA): TGTGCCAGCAGTTTATCCGACAGGGGTTCCTACGAGCAGTACTTC.

The chain carries TRBV6-5 and TRBJ1-4, with D possibly TRBD1 on 5 matching bases. Deletions cut 4 bases from V and 5 bases from J, with 14 bases between. Looked up from germline, CDR1 is MNHEY and CDR2 is SVGAGI. The CDR3 length is 15 residues. In DNA form, the CDR3 reads TGTGCCAGCAGTTGGAAGACAGTGGGGAATGAAAAACTGTTTTTT. This sequence encodes CASSWKTVGNEKLFF.

This clone was recorded only once. This chain uses TRBV5-5 with TRBJ2-7; D unclear. V was trimmed by 0 bases and J by 4 bases, leaving 11 bases between them. The CDR3 has 14 residues. The germline V gene has CDR1 SGHKS and CDR2 YYEKEE (reference sequence). The CDR3 sequence: CASSLEVWGYEQYF. The CDR3 DNA sequence: TGTGCCAGCAGCTTGGAGGTATGGGGTTACGAGCAGTACTTC.